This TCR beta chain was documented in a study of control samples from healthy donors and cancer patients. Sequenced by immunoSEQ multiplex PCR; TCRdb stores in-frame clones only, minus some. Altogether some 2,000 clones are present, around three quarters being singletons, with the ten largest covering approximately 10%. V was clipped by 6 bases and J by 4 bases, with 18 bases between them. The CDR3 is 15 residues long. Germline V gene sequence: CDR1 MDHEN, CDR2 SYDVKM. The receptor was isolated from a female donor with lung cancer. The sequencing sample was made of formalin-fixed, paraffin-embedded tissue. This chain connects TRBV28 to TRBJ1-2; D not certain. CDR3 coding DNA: TGTGCCAGCAGGAGGGCAGCGGTCCTCACCTATGGCTACACCTTC. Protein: CASRRAAVLTYGYTF.